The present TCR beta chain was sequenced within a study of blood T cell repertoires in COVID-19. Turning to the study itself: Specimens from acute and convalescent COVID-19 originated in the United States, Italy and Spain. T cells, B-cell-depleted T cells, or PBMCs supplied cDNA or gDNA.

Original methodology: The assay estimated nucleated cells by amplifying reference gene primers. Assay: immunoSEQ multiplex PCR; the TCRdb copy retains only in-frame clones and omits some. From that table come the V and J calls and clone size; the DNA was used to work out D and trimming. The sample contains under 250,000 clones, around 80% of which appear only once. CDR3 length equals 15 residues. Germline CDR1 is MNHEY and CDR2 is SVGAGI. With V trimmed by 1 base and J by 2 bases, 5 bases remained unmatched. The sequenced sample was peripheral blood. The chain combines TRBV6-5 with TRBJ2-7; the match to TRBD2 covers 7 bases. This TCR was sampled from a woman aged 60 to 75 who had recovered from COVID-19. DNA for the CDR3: TGTGCCAGCAGTTACTTGGGTCGGGGGGCCTACGAGCAGTACTTC. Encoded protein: CASSYLGRGAYEQYF.